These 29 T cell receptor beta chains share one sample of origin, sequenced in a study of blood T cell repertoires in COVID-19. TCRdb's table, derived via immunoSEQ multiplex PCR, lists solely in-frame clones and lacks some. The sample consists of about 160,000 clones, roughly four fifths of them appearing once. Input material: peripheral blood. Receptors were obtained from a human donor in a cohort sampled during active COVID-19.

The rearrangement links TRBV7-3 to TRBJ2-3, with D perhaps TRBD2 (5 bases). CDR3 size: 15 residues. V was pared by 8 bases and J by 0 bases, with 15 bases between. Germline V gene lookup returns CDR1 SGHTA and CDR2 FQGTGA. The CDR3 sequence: CASGASRSSTDTQYF. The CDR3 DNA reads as TGTGCCAGCGGAGCTAGCCGATCCAGCACAGATACGCAGTATTTT.

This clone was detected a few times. The CDR3 DNA reads as TGTGCCAGCAGCTTTGGACAGGCCAAAAACATTCAGTACTTC. This gives the protein CASSFGQAKNIQYF. The chain uses TRBV11-3 and TRBJ2-4; perhaps TRBD1 as D (6 bases). The CDR3 spans 14 residues. Between the trimmed V and J ends, which lost 3 bases and 1 base, there was a span of 7 bases. Germline V gene lookup returns CDR1 SGHNT and CDR2 YENEEA.

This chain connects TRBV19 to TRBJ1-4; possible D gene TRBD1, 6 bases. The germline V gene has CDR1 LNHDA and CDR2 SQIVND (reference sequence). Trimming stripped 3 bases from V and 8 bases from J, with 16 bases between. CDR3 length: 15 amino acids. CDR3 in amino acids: CASSIGGAVEEKLFF. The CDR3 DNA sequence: TGTGCCAGTAGTATTGGGGGGGCTGTGGAAGAAAAACTGTTTTTT.

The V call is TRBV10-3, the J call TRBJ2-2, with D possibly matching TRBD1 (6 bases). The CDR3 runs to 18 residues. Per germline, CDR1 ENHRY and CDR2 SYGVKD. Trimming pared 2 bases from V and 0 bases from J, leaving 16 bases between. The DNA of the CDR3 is TGTGCCATCAGTGAGCCGGGTGGGAAGGGGGCGAACACCGGGGAGCTGTTTTTT. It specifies CAISEPGGKGANTGELFF.

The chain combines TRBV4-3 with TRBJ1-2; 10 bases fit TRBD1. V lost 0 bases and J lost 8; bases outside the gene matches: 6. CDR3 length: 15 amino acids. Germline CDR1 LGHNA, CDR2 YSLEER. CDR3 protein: CASSQDRQGARGYTF. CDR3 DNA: TGCGCCAGCAGCCAAGATCGACAGGGGGCGCGGGGCTACACCTTC.

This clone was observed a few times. The CDR3 sequence is CASSLGAGTEAFF. The CDR3 nucleotides are TGTGCCAGCAGCCTCGGTGCGGGGACTGAAGCTTTCTTT. The chain links TRBV9 to TRBJ1-1; D not resolved. The CDR3 is 13 residues long. Germline assignment: CDR1 SGDLS and CDR2 YYNGEE. Trimming stripped 4 bases from V and 5 bases from J, with 12 bases between.

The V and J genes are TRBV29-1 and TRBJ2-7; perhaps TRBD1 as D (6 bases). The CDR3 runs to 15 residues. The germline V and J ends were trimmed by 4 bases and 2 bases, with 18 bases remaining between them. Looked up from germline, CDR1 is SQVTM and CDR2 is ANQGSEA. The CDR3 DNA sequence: TGCAGCGTTGCCCCGGGACACCTGACGACCTACGAGCAGTACTTC. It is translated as CSVAPGHLTTYEQYF.

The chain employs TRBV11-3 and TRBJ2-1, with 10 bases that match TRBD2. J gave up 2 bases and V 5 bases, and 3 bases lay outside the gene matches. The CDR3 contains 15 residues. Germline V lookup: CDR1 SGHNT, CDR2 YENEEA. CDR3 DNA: TGTGCCAGCAGCCCCAGCGGGGGGGCCTACAATGAGCAGTTCTTC. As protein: CASSPSGGAYNEQFF.

The CDR3 nucleotides are TGTGCCAGCAGCGTAGGTAGCGGGGCCGACAATGAGCAGTTCTTC. Protein sequence: CASSVGSGADNEQFF. The rearrangement joins TRBV9 to TRBJ2-1; the match to TRBD2 covers 8 bases. This CDR3 contains 15 residues. V was clipped by 0 bases and J by 5 bases; unmatched bases: 4. Germline V gives CDR1 SGDLS, CDR2 YYNGEE.

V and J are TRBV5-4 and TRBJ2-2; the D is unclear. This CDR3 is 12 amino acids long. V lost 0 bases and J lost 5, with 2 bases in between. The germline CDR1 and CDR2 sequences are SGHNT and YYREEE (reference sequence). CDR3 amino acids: CASSLATGELFF. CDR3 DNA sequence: TGTGCCAGCAGCTTGGCGACCGGGGAGCTGTTTTTT.

The CDR3 loop is CASSLALALNTEAFF. CDR3 sequence (DNA): TGTGCCAGCAGCTTAGCTCTGGCCCTGAACACTGAAGCTTTCTTT. The V gene is TRBV7-2, the J gene TRBJ1-1; D gene uncertain. The length of the CDR3 is 15 residues. Per germline, CDR1 SGHTA and CDR2 FQGNSA. V was shortened by 0 bases and J by 0 bases, with 8 bases between the two germline ends.

The CDR3 protein is CASSYYPARGETQYF. The CDR3 DNA reads as TGTGCCAGCAGTTACTACCCGGCCCGGGGGGAGACCCAGTACTTC. The chain combines TRBV6-6 with TRBJ2-5, with D perhaps matching TRBD2 (6 bases). Looked up from germline, CDR1 is MNHNY and CDR2 is SVGAGI (reference sequence). CDR3 length equals 15 residues. The ends were cut back, 1 base at V and 5 bases at J, with 14 bases in the middle.

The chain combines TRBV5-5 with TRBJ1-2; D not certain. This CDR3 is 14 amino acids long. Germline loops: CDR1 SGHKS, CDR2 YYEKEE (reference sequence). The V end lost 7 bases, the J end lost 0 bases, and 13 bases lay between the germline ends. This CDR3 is CASGSGSSNYGYTF. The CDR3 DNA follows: TGTGCCAGCGGCTCAGGCAGTTCTAACTATGGCTACACCTTC.

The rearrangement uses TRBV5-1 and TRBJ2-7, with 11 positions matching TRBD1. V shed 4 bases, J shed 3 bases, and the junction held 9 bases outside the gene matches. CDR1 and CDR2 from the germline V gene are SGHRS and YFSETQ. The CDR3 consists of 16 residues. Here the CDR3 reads CASSRTGTGGNYEQYF. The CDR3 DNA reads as TGCGCCAGCAGCAGGACCGGGACAGGGGGAAACTACGAGCAGTACTTC.

The CDR3, as DNA: TGTGCCAGCAGCTTAGAACAGGGTGAGGCCAACGAGCAGTACTTC. Protein: CASSLEQGEANEQYF. The J gene is TRBJ2-7, the V gene TRBV7-8; D might be TRBD1 (6 bases). Germline V gene lookup returns CDR1 SGHVS and CDR2 FQNEAQ. The V gene lost 1 base and the J gene lost 5 bases, with 15 bases spanning the gap. The CDR3 extends over 15 amino acids.

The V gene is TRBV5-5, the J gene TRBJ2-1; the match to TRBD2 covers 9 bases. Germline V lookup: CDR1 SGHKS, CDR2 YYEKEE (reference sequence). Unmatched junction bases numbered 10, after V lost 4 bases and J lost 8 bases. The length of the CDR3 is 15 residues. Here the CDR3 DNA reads TGTGCCAGCAGCGTCACTGGCGGGAGGGCCCATGAGCAGTTCTTC. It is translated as CASSVTGGRAHEQFF.

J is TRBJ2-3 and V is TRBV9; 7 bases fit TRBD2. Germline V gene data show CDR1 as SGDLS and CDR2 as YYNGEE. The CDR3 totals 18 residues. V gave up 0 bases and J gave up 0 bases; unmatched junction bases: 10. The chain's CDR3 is CASSVAPGASGSTDTQYF. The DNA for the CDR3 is TGTGCCAGCAGCGTAGCCCCCGGAGCTAGCGGAAGCACAGATACGCAGTATTTT.

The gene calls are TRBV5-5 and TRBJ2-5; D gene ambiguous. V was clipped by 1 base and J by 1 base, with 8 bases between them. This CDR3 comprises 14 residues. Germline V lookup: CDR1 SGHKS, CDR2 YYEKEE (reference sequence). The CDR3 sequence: CASSLNGLQETQYF. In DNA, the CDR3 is TGTGCCAGCAGCTTGAACGGTCTCCAAGAGACCCAGTACTTC.

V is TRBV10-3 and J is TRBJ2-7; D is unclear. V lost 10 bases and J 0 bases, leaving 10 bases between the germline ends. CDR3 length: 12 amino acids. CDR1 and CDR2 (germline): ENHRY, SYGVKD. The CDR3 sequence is CATLADSYEQYF. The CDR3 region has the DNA TGTGCCACCCTGGCAGACTCCTACGAGCAGTACTTC.

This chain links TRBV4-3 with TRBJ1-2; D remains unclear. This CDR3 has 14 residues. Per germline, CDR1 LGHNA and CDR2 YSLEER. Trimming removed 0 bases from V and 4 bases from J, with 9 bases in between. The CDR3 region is CASSQERNGYGYTF. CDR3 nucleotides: TGCGCCAGCAGCCAAGAAAGAAACGGCTATGGCTACACCTTC.

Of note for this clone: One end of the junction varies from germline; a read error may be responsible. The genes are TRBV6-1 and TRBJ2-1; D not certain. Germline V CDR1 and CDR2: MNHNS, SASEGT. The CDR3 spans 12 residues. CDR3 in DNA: TGTGCCAGCAGTGAAGGGTCCATCGGTACGGTCTTC. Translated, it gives CASSEGSIGTVF.

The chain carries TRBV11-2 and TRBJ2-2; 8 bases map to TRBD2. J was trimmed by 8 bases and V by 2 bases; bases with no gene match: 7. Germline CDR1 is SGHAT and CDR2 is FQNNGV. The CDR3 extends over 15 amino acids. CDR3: CASSLYVSGTGELFF. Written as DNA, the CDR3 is TGTGCCAGCAGCTTATATGTTAGCGGGACAGGGGAGCTGTTTTTT.

CDR3 DNA: TGTGCCAGCTCACCGGCGGAGCGGGAGAGCGATGAGCAGTTCTTC. Its translation: CASSPAERESDEQFF. The genes are TRBV18 and TRBJ2-1, with 8 bases identical to TRBD2. The CDR3 consists of 15 residues. Germline V gene sequence: CDR1 KGHSH, CDR2 LQKENI. The trim removed 3 bases at V and 8 bases at J, leaving 9 bases unmatched.

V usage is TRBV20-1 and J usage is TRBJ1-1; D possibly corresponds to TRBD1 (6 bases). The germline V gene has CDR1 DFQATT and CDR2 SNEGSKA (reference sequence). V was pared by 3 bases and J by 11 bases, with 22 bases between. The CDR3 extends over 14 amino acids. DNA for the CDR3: TGCAGTGCTAGTCCCGGGGGGGCCAACACTGGCGCTTTCTTT. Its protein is CSASPGGANTGAFF.

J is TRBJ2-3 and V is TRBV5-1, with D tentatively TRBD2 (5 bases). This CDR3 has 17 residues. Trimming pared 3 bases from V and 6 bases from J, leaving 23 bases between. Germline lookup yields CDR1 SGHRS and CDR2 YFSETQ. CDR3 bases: TGCGCCAGCAGCTCACTAGGTCCCAGTCCCAGAACGGATACGCAGTATTTT. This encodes CASSSLGPSPRTDTQYF.

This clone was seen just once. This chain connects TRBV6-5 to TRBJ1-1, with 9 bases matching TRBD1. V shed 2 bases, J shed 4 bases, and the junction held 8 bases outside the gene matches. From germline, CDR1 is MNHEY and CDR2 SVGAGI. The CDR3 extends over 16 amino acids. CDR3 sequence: CASSYEQGAEVTEAFF. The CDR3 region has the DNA TGTGCCAGCAGTTACGAACAGGGGGCTGAAGTCACTGAAGCTTTCTTT.

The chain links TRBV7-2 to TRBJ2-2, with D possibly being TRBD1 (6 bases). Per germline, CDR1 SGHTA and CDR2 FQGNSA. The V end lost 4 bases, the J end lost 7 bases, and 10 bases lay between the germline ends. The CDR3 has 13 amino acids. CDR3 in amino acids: CASSSTGNGELFF. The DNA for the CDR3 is TGTGCCAGCAGCTCAACAGGGAACGGGGAGCTGTTTTTT.

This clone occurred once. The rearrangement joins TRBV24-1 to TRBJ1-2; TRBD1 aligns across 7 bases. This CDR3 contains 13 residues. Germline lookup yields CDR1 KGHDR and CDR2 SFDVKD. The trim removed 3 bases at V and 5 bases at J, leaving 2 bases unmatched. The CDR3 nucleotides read TGTGCCACCAGTGATCCGGACAGGTATGGCTACACCTTC. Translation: CATSDPDRYGYTF.

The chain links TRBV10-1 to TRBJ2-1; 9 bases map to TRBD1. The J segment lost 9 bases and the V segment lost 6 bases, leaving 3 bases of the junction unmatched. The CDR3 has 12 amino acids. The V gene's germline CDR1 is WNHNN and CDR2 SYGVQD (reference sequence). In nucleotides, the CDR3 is TGCGCCAGCAGGAACAGGGGGCCTGAGCAGTTCTTC. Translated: CASRNRGPEQFF.